Below, 9 T cell receptor beta chains from the same sample are listed, as sequenced in a study of cytomegalovirus exposure and HLA in healthy donors. Repertoires were generated with immunoSEQ multiplex PCR, while TCRdb's copy carries only in-frame clones and drops some. The table lists about 270,000 clones, approximately 83% of them singletons. Source material: PBMCs. The source is a woman aged 18-29 years in good health and CMV-seronegative.

The chain employs TRBV18 and TRBJ2-5; no firm D call. This CDR3 is 13 amino acids long. V was shortened by 6 bases and J by 5 bases, with 13 bases between the two germline ends. Germline values: CDR1 KGHSH, CDR2 LQKENI. For the CDR3, the DNA is TGTGCCAGCTCCGAATCCATCGGGGAGACCCAGTACTTC. As protein: CASSESIGETQYF.

This clone has only a few counts. This chain connects TRBV19 to TRBJ2-7; weak D call: TRBD2 (5 bases). Germline CDR1 LNHDA, CDR2 SQIVND (reference sequence). V was trimmed by 6 bases and J by 3 bases, leaving 12 bases between them. This CDR3 spans 13 amino acids. The CDR3 protein is CASRVGVGYEQYF. The DNA for the CDR3 is TGTGCCAGTAGGGTGGGAGTGGGCTACGAGCAGTACTTC. Filled out from reference TRBV19 and TRBJ2-7, the complete variable domain reads DGGITQSPKYLFRKEGQNVTLSCEQNLNHDAMYWYRQDPGQGLRLIYYSQIVNDFQKGDIAEGYSVSREKKESFPLTVTSAQKNPTAFYLCASRVGVGYEQYFGPGTRLTVT.

This clone was seen once. The genes are TRBV27 and TRBJ2-7, with 10 bases matching TRBD2. Germline CDR1 is MNHEY and CDR2 is SMNVEV (reference sequence). The CDR3 runs to 15 residues. Germline trimming cut 5 bases from V and 4 bases from J; bases unmatched to any gene: 8. The CDR3 region has the DNA TGTGCCAGCAGTGGGCTAGCGGGAGCGGAGTACGAGCAGTACTTC. Protein sequence: CASSGLAGAEYEQYF.

The chain uses TRBV6-1 and TRBJ2-1, with 9 bases fitting TRBD1. V was pared by 0 bases and J by 14 bases, with 5 bases of the junction left unmatched. Germline values: CDR1 MNHNS, CDR2 SASEGT. The CDR3 extends over 13 amino acids. The CDR3 DNA reads as TGTGCCAGCAGTGAAGCGTGGGACAGGGATAAGTTCTTC. Amino acid sequence: CASSEAWDRDKFF.

The chain joins TRBV19 to TRBJ1-1; D remains unclear. CDR1 is LNHDA, CDR2 SQIVND, per germline (reference sequence). Trimming took 1 base from V and 1 from J, leaving 10 bases between them. This CDR3 comprises 15 residues. The CDR3 DNA reads as TGTGCCAGTAGTATAGTGCACAGACCGAACACTGAAGCTTTCTTT. This gives the protein CASSIVHRPNTEAFF.

The gene calls are TRBV5-1 and TRBJ1-1; D is possibly TRBD1 (6 bases). V was trimmed by 2 bases and J by 4 bases, leaving 18 bases between them. From germline, CDR1 is SGHRS and CDR2 YFSETQ. This CDR3 has 16 amino acids. CDR3 loop: CASSFDTQGAGTEAFF. The CDR3 nucleotides are TGCGCCAGCAGCTTTGATACACAGGGTGCGGGCACTGAAGCTTTCTTT.

V and J are TRBV6-4 and TRBJ2-6; D possibly corresponds to TRBD2 (5 bases). V lost 5 bases, J lost 3 bases, and 11 bases lay in between. Germline CDR1 is MRHNA and CDR2 is SNTAGT. The CDR3 loop spans 15 amino acids. In DNA, the CDR3 is TGTGCCAGCAGTATTGGAGGTTTTGGGGCCAACGTCCTGACTTTC. Protein: CASSIGGFGANVLTF.

The chain uses TRBV27 and TRBJ1-5, with 10 bases matching TRBD1. Germline V CDR1 and CDR2: MNHEY, SMNVEV (reference sequence). V lost 7 bases and J lost 6; bases outside the gene matches: 6. The CDR3 consists of 14 residues. CDR3 sequence: CASNDRGPSQPQHF. As DNA, the CDR3 is TGTGCCAGCAACGACAGGGGGCCAAGTCAGCCCCAGCATTTT.

Only one count was recorded for this clone. The chain couples TRBV27 to TRBJ1-5; D is unclear. Germline loops: CDR1 MNHEY, CDR2 SMNVEV (reference sequence). The CDR3 extends over 12 amino acids. Trimming took 3 bases from V and 4 from J, leaving 4 bases between them. DNA for the CDR3: TGTGCCAGCAGTTTTAATAATCAGCCCCAGCATTTT. It encodes CASSFNNQPQHF.